Here is one T cell receptor (beta chain) with its context. Its target antigen remains unknown. Qualities for individual bases were not recorded, and no much larger clone is one base off. V ends up 4 bases short and J 3 bases short, with an unmatched junction base count of 5. Counted from cysteine to phenylalanine, this CDR3 has 16 amino acids. Only CDR3 DNA is held: 48 bases, read in frame from base 1. Looking up the germline V gene yields CDR1 LGHNA and CDR2 YNFKEQ. Library preparation used the immunoSEQ multiplex PCR assay. TCRdb holds this immuneACCESS table with in-frame rearrangements only. Some clones are missing; in checked studies, unresolved V genes explain under half, and the rest has no known cause. In all, the sample holds about 83,000 clones, and 85% to 95% of those were seen once. The ten largest clones add up to more than 0.2% of the sample. These data belong to a study of technical replicates of blood from several donors (dated by TCRdb to the late 2010s).

Sequencing was carried out using T cells isolated from PBMCs. This sequence was found in a human donor in good health. Here the chain combines TRBV4-2 and TRBJ2-6; 8 central bases correspond to TRBD1. The DNA reads as follows: TGTGCCAGCAGCCTAGGCAGGGGGCTTGGGGCCAACGTCCTGACTTTC. Translation gives CASSLGRGLGANVLTF.